Given below is one T cell receptor (beta chain) in context. Targeted sequencing depth ranged from 1 in 200,000 to 1 in 1 million T cells. Clones were sequenced by immunoSEQ multiplex PCR, and TCRdb holds only the in-frame ones, with some missing. The data hold approximately 32,000 clones, with nearly 50% observed a single time. This sample stems from a study of cytotoxic CD8 clonotypes in ibrutinib-treated CLL. As for the study in general: Complete response was seen in 2 patients and partial in roughly 25; around twelve progressed and around 14 stayed remitted after a median roughly 70 months.

Germline V CDR1 and CDR2: SNHLY, FYNNEI. V lost 9 bases to trimming and J lost 1 base, with 15 bases between them. The length of the CDR3 is 15 residues. This clonotype was sampled from a human donor with chronic lymphocytic leukemia. Sequences were derived from PBMCs, sampled before ibrutinib treatment. This chain uses TRBV2 with TRBJ2-2, with D uncertain. The CDR3 coding sequence is TGTGCCAGTAGGATGCGCAAACAGAACACCGGGGAGCTGTTTTTT. It yields the protein CASRMRKQNTGELFF.